The next 24 T cell receptor beta chains were all read from a single sample in a study of T cell changes during pregnancy in multiple sclerosis. Using immunoSEQ multiplex PCR, the repertoire was profiled, and TCRdb retains in-frame clones only, with some absent. Among tens of thousands of clones listed, about nine tenths were seen once. Sequences were derived from peripheral blood, sampled in the first trimester of pregnancy. The receptor set was obtained from a female donor in good health, enrolled as a control in a pregnancy study.

V is TRBV5-1 and J is TRBJ2-2; weak D call: TRBD2 (6 bases). The CDR3 loop spans 14 amino acids. Germline values: CDR1 SGHRS, CDR2 YFSETQ. Trimming took 2 bases from V and 3 from J, leaving 8 bases between them. In DNA form, the CDR3 reads TGCGCCAGCAGCTTAACGGGAGACACCGGGGAGCTGTTTTTT. It yields the protein CASSLTGDTGELFF.

The chain recombines TRBV7-2 with TRBJ2-2; 11 bases agree with TRBD2. The CDR3 covers 16 residues. V was clipped by 4 bases and J by 7 bases; unmatched bases: 8. Germline lookup yields CDR1 SGHTA and CDR2 FQGNSA. The CDR3 DNA is TGTGCCAGCAGCTCGGGACTAGCGGTTGTAGGCGGGGAGCTGTTTTTT. Amino acid sequence: CASSSGLAVVGGELFF.

The rearrangement joins TRBV10-2 to TRBJ2-3; 12 nucleotides line up with TRBD2. This CDR3 has 15 amino acids. Germline V gene lookup returns CDR1 WSHSY and CDR2 SAAADI. The trim removed 7 bases at V and 4 bases at J, leaving 6 bases unmatched. CDR3 bases: TGCGCCAGCACCTCGGCTAGCGGGGGGGCAGATACGCAGTATTTT. This translates into CASTSASGGADTQYF.

The chain uses TRBV6-1 and TRBJ1-3; D gene ambiguous. Germline loops: CDR1 MNHNS, CDR2 SASEGT. The V end was cut by 2 bases, the J end by 0 bases, with 8 bases between. CDR3 length: 15 residues. CDR3 nucleotide sequence: TGTGCCAGCAGTGAAACCGGAGACTCTGGAAACACCATATATTTT. This encodes CASSETGDSGNTIYF.

The chain joins TRBV28 to TRBJ1-1, with D perhaps TRBD1 (6 bases). CDR3 length: 15 residues. V was trimmed by 5 bases and J by 6 bases, leaving 19 bases between them. Per the germline V gene, CDR1 is MDHEN and CDR2 is SYDVKM. In DNA form, the CDR3 reads TGTGCCAGCAGTACCATCGGGCAGGGGTGGGCTGAAGCTTTCTTT. It translates to CASSTIGQGWAEAFF.

V and J are TRBV19 and TRBJ2-3; 9 nucleotides align to TRBD2. The V gene's germline CDR1 is LNHDA and CDR2 SQIVND (reference sequence). V shed 7 bases, J shed 1 base, and the junction held 9 bases outside the gene matches. CDR3 length: 16 amino acids. In DNA form, the CDR3 reads TGTGCCAGTAATTTGGGACTAGCTCTTGGCACAGATACGCAGTATTTT. Translation gives CASNLGLALGTDTQYF.

The chain has TRBV6-5 and TRBJ2-3, with 12 bases fitting TRBD2. V trimming: 6 bases; J trimming: 2 bases; junction bases outside the gene matches: 3. CDR1 MNHEY and CDR2 SVGAGI come from the germline V gene. This CDR3 comprises 15 residues. CDR3 residues: CASRTSGGNTDTQYF. As DNA, the CDR3 is TGTGCCAGCAGGACTAGCGGGGGAAACACAGATACGCAGTATTTT.

J is TRBJ2-3 and V is TRBV10-1, with 9 bases lining up with TRBD2. CDR1 WNHNN and CDR2 SYGVQD come from the germline V gene (reference sequence). Trimming took 2 bases from V and 5 from J; bases not matched to a gene: 5. The CDR3 is 15 residues long. CDR3: CASSENSGGEDTQYF. The CDR3 coding sequence is TGCGCCAGCAGTGAGAATAGCGGGGGAGAAGATACGCAGTATTTT.

The chain recombines TRBV27 with TRBJ2-7, with 9 positions matching TRBD2. The junction had 7 bases not matched to a gene; V was cut back by 4 bases and J by 3 bases. The germline V gene encodes CDR1 MNHEY and CDR2 SMNVEV (reference sequence). The CDR3 has 15 residues. CDR3 DNA sequence: TGTGCCAGCAGTTACGGGGCTAGCGGGATCTACGAGCAGTACTTC. This codes for CASSYGASGIYEQYF.

V is TRBV5-4 and J is TRBJ2-4; a weak D match, TRBD2 (5 bases). V was clipped by 0 bases and J by 6 bases, with 7 bases between them. The CDR3 runs 13 residues. CDR1 SGHNT and CDR2 YYREEE come from the germline V gene (reference sequence). CDR3 sequence (DNA): TGTGCCAGCAGCTTGGCGGGATTAAACATTCAGTACTTC. Translated, it gives CASSLAGLNIQYF.

The rearrangement uses TRBV11-3 and TRBJ1-5; possibly TRBD1 for D (6 bases). V was trimmed by 5 bases and J by 3 bases, leaving 11 bases between them. This CDR3 has 14 residues. Looked up from germline, CDR1 is SGHNT and CDR2 is YENEEA. CDR3 nucleotides: TGTGCCAGCAGCCCAGGGGACCCCAATCAGCCCCAGCATTTT. Amino acid sequence: CASSPGDPNQPQHF.

This chain connects TRBV7-2 to TRBJ2-7; TRBD2 agrees at 11 bases. Unmatched junction bases numbered 3, after V lost 5 bases and J lost 3 bases. The CDR3 sequence is 14 residues long. Per germline, CDR1 SGHTA and CDR2 FQGNSA. CDR3 sequence: CASSPLAGGYEQYF. In DNA form, the CDR3 reads TGTGCCAGCAGCCCGCTAGCGGGAGGCTACGAGCAGTACTTC.

The chain joins TRBV19 to TRBJ1-2; 10 bases fit TRBD1. The V and J ends lost 6 bases and 8 bases, in that order; junction bases with no gene match: 12. Germline-derived CDR1 and CDR2 are LNHDA and SQIVND (reference sequence). The CDR3 runs 15 residues. CDR3: CASRSNPGTGVGYTF. DNA of the CDR3: TGTGCCAGTAGGAGTAACCCCGGGACAGGGGTCGGCTACACCTTC.

The genes are TRBV4-2 and TRBJ2-5; 10 bases map to TRBD2. This CDR3 has 16 amino acids. The germline V gene encodes CDR1 LGHNA and CDR2 YNFKEQ. V shed 0 bases and J 1 base; nucleotides not matched to a gene: 2. The CDR3 loop is CASSQDVAGGQETQYF. CDR3 DNA: TGTGCCAGCAGCCAAGATGTAGCGGGGGGCCAAGAGACCCAGTACTTC.

This chain uses TRBV6-5 with TRBJ2-3; 9 nucleotides align to TRBD2. The CDR3 extends over 16 amino acids. V shed 0 bases and J 1 base; nucleotides not matched to a gene: 2. The germline V gene has CDR1 MNHEY and CDR2 SVGAGI. The CDR3, as DNA: TGTGCCAGCAGTTACTCTAGCGGGAGTGGCACAGATACGCAGTATTTT. This sequence encodes CASSYSSGSGTDTQYF.

The rearrangement uses TRBV15 and TRBJ2-7; possibly TRBD2 for D (5 bases). V shed 0 bases and J shed 3 bases, with 9 bases lying between them. Per the germline V gene, CDR1 is LNHNV and CDR2 is YYDKDF (reference sequence). There are 14 residues in the CDR3. CDR3 DNA: TGTGCCACCAGCAGAGATCTGGGGAGCTACGAGCAGTACTTC. It yields the protein CATSRDLGSYEQYF.

The rearrangement uses TRBV4-2 and TRBJ2-7; D may be TRBD1 (6 bases). This CDR3 has 17 residues. V dropped 1 base and J dropped 2 bases, with 18 bases sitting between them. From germline, CDR1 is LGHNA and CDR2 YNFKEQ. CDR3 nucleotides: TGTGCCAGCAGCCAAGTACGCCGGGACAAGGGAACCTACGAGCAGTACTTC. Its protein is CASSQVRRDKGTYEQYF.

The chain has TRBV9 and TRBJ2-1; a possible D gene is TRBD2 (7 bases). V lost 3 bases, J lost 1 base, and 14 bases lay in between. This CDR3 region has 16 residues. CDR1 is SGDLS, CDR2 YYNGEE, per germline. CDR3 region: CASSEGGTLSYNEQFF. In DNA, the CDR3 is TGTGCCAGCAGCGAGGGGGGGACTTTATCCTACAATGAGCAGTTCTTC.

The genes are TRBV6-5 and TRBJ2-4; 11 bases fit TRBD2. The CDR3 totals 14 residues. After removal of 4 bases from V and 6 bases from J, the junction contained 2 bases not matched to a gene. Germline CDR1 MNHEY, CDR2 SVGAGI. The CDR3 DNA sequence: TGTGCCAGCAGTTTTACTAGCGGGGGAAACATTCAGTACTTC. This sequence encodes CASSFTSGGNIQYF.

This chain connects TRBV5-1 to TRBJ1-1; D is possibly TRBD1 (5 bases). The CDR3 runs 15 residues. Germline V gives CDR1 SGHRS, CDR2 YFSETQ. V lost 0 bases and J 0 bases, leaving 9 bases between the germline ends. CDR3 in amino acids: CASSLAGGLNTEAFF. The CDR3 DNA follows: TGCGCCAGCAGCTTGGCTGGGGGGTTGAACACTGAAGCTTTCTTT.

The chain combines TRBV6-1 with TRBJ2-2, with D unclear. CDR1 is MNHNS, CDR2 SASEGT, per germline. The CDR3 covers 12 residues. The V end was cut by 4 bases, the J end by 7 bases, with 7 bases between. The CDR3 coding sequence is TGTGCCAGCAGTGGCATCAGCGGGGAGCTGTTTTTT. Translating it yields CASSGISGELFF.

This chain links TRBV5-4 with TRBJ2-1; 7 bases align to TRBD2. Per germline, CDR1 SGHNT and CDR2 YYREEE (reference sequence). The CDR3 contains 15 residues. V lost 0 bases and J lost 3; bases outside the gene matches: 3. DNA of the CDR3: TGTGCCAGCAGCTTGGCTCTAGCGGTCTACAATGAGCAGTTCTTC. The encoded protein is CASSLALAVYNEQFF.

The V call is TRBV6-6, the J call TRBJ2-2; 9 nucleotides line up with TRBD1. There are 15 residues in the CDR3. The V gene's germline CDR1 is MNHNY and CDR2 SVGAGI (reference sequence). Unmatched junction bases numbered 5, after V lost 1 base and J lost 8 bases. CDR3 residues: CASSYLQGASGELFF. The DNA for the CDR3 is TGTGCCAGCAGTTACTTACAGGGGGCTTCAGGGGAGCTGTTTTTT.

CDR3 bases: TGTGCCAGCAGTTACTCGACAGGCTCTAATGTGCCCCAGCATTTT. Residues: CASSYSTGSNVPQHF. This chain connects TRBV6-5 to TRBJ1-5, with D tentatively TRBD1 (6 bases). The CDR3 is 15 residues long. V lost 0 bases to trimming and J lost 9 bases, with 15 bases between them. Germline assignment: CDR1 MNHEY and CDR2 SVGAGI.